This TCR beta chain was obtained from a study of T cell changes during pregnancy in multiple sclerosis. Produced via immunoSEQ multiplex PCR; TCRdb's table is partial and in-frame only. This sample has approximately 58,000 clones, with 80% to 95% found just once. The CDR3 loop spans 13 amino acids. The V and J ends lost 5 bases and 2 bases, in that order; junction bases with no gene match: 2. The germline CDR1 and CDR2 sequences are SGHTA and FQGNSA. The TCR originated in a female donor with multiple sclerosis, enrolled in a pregnancy study. The rearrangement uses TRBV7-2 and TRBJ2-5; 7 bases agree with TRBD1. Sequencing was performed on peripheral blood, taken in the second trimester of pregnancy. The CDR3 reads CASSGQAQETQYF. The CDR3, as DNA: TGTGCCAGCAGCGGACAGGCTCAAGAGACCCAGTACTTC.